The 5 T cell receptor beta chains below all came from one sample that was sequenced in a study of post-analysis software for immune sequencing data. Points from the study as a whole: When patients were compared with controls, roughly five TRBV segments were more frequent, TRBV5-6, TRBV5-1 and TRBV20-1 among them.

Unique molecular identifiers had been added to the TCR beta cDNA libraries. TCRdb reprocessed the PCR reads via MiXCR and lists one record per CDR3 protein. The table has under 650,000 distinct CDR3 sequences, about 44% seen once; the top ten hold 1.5% to 2%. These receptors lack a known antigen. The sequenced sample consisted of blood. The receptors derive from a girl between 10 and 17 years old with multiple sclerosis.

This clonotype was counted a few times. The V gene is TRBV12-3 or TRBV12-4, the J gene TRBJ2-6; 11 bases map to TRBD2. V trimming: 7 bases; J trimming: 0 bases; junction bases outside the gene matches: 5. This CDR3 comprises 17 residues. CDR3 nucleotides: TGTGCCAGCAAAATAGCGGGGGGGCGCTCTGGGGCCAACGTCCTGACTTTC. Its translation is CASKIAGGRSGANVLTF.

V is TRBV3-1 and J is TRBJ2-1; D gene uncertain. The V end was cut by 0 bases, the J end by 10 bases, with 7 bases between. This CDR3 has 12 residues. Germline loops: CDR1 LGHDT, CDR2 YNNKEL (reference sequence). The CDR3 here is CASSQDFGEQFF. The CDR3 bases are TGTGCCAGCAGCCAAGATTTCGGGGAGCAGTTCTTC.

The chain has TRBV27 and TRBJ2-7; tentative D call: TRBD1 (5 bases). Between the trimmed V and J ends, which lost 3 bases and 0 bases, there was a span of 9 bases. CDR3 size: 14 residues. The germline gives CDR1 MNHEY, CDR2 SMNVEV (reference sequence). The CDR3 is CASSLKGISYEQYF. CDR3 bases: TGTGCCAGCAGTTTGAAGGGGATCTCCTACGAGCAGTACTTC.

V is TRBV20-1 and J is TRBJ2-7; 7 nucleotides match TRBD2. This CDR3 has 13 amino acids. The V segment lost 0 bases and the J segment 3 bases; nucleotides outside the gene matches: 2. CDR1 DFQATT and CDR2 SNEGSKA come from the germline V gene (reference sequence). CDR3 bases: TGCAGTGCTAGAGATGAGCGGGGCTACGAGCAGTACTTC. Translation gives CSARDERGYEQYF.

This clonotype was counted between two and nine times. V usage is TRBV24-1 and J usage is TRBJ2-7, with TRBD1 identical over 9 bases. This CDR3 is 14 amino acids long. Germline CDR1 KGHDR, CDR2 SFDVKD. Losses at the gene ends were 6 bases for V and 3 bases for J; bases not matched to a gene: 5. CDR3 nucleotide sequence: TGTGCCACCAGTTCGCCGGGACAGGGCTACGAGCAGTACTTC. It encodes CATSSPGQGYEQYF.